This T cell receptor (beta chain) was captured in a study of T cell repertoires in cytomegalovirus infection. Study in general: CMV epitopes, recently identified HLA-C-restricted and well-studied HLA-B-restricted, were used.

TCRdb re-called the reads with MiXCR, one entry per CDR3 protein. The data show roughly 340,000 distinct CDR3 sequences, 25% to 30% seen once. This clonotype was observed a few times. Antigen specificity is unknown. From germline, CDR1 is SGHTA and CDR2 FQGTGA. The CDR3 extends over 16 amino acids. Trimming cost V 1 base and J 5 bases, with 17 bases left between them. The chain employs TRBV7-3 and TRBJ1-1; no clear D gene. The sequence came from a human donor in good health (CMV status not recorded). Some clones in this sample may be carry-over from other donors' samples. The sample was cultured PBMCs, taken from culture after CMV antigen stimulation. DNA for the CDR3: TGTGCCAGCAGCTTAAGTCGAAACGGGAACCGGACTGAAGCTTTCTTT. Translation: CASSLSRNGNRTEAFF.